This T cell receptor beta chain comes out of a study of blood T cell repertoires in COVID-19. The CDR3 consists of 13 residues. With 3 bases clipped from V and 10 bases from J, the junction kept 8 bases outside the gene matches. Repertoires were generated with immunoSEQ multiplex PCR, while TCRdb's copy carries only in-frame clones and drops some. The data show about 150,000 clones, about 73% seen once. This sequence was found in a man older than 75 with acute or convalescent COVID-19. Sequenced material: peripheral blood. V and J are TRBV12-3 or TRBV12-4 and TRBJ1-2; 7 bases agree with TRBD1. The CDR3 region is CASSFTGESDYTF. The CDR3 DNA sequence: TGTGCCAGCAGTTTTACAGGGGAAAGTGACTACACCTTC.